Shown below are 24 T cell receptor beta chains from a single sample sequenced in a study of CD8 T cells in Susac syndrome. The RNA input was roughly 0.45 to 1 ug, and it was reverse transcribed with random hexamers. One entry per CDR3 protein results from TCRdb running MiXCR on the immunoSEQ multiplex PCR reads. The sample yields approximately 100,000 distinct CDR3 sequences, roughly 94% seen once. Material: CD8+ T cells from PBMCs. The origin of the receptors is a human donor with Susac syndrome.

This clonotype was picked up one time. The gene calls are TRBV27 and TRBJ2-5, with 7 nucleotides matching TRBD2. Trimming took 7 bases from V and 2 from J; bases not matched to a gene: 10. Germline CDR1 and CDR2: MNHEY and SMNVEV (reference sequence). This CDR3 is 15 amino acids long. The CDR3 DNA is TGTGCCAGCATGATGTCGGGGGGAACGCAAGAGACCCAGTACTTC. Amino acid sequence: CASMMSGGTQETQYF.

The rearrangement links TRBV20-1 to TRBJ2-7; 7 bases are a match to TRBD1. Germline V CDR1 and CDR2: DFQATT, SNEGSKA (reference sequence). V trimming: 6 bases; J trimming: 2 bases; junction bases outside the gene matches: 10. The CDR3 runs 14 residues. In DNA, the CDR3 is TGCAGTGCGCGACGGGACAGTCATCCCTACGAGCAGTACTTC. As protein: CSARRDSHPYEQYF.

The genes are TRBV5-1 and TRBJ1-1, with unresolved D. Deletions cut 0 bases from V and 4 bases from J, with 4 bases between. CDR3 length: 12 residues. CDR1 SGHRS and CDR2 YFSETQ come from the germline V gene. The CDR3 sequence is CASSLAATEAFF. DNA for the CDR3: TGCGCCAGCAGCTTGGCCGCCACTGAAGCTTTCTTT. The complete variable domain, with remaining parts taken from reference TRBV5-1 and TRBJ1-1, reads KAGVTQTPRYLIKTRGQQVTLSCSPISGHRSVSWYQQTPGQGLQFLFEYFSETQRNKGNFPGRFSGRQFSNSRSEMNVSTLELGDSALYLCASSLAATEAFFGQGTRLTVV.

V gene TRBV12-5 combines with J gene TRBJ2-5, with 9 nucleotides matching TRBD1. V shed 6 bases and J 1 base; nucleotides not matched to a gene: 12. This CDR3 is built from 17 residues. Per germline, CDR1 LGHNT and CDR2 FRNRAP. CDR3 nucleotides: TGTGCTAGTGGGCAGGAGGGGACAGGGACAGTCCAAGAGACCCAGTACTTC. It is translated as CASGQEGTGTVQETQYF.

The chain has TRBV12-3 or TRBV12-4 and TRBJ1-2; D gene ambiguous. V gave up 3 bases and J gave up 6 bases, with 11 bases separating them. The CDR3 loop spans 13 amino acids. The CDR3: CASSLVQIDGYTF. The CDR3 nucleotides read TGTGCCAGCAGTTTGGTGCAGATTGATGGCTACACCTTC.

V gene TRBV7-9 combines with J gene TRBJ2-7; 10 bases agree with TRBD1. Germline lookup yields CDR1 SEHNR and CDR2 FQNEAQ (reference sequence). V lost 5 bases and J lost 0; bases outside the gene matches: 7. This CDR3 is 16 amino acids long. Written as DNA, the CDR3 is TGTGCCAGCAGCCCGCGACAGGGGGCCAGCTCCTACGAGCAGTACTTC. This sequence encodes CASSPRQGASSYEQYF.

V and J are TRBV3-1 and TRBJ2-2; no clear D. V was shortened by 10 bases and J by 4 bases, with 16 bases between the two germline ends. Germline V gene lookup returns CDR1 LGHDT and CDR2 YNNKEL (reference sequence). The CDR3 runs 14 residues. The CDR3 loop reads CATSGLAVTGELFF. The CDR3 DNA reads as TGTGCCACCTCTGGGCTGGCGGTCACCGGGGAGCTGTTTTTT.

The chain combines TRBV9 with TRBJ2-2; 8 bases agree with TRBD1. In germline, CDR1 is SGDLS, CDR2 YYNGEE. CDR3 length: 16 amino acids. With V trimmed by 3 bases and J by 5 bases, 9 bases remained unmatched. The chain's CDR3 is CASSGHSDRATGELFF. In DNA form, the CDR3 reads TGTGCCAGCAGCGGCCATTCGGACAGGGCGACCGGGGAGCTGTTTTTT.

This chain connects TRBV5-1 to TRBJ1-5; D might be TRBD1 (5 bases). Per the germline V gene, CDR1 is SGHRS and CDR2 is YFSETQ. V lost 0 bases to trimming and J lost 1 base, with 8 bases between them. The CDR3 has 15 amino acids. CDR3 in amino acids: CASSLDGDSNQPQHF. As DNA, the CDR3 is TGCGCCAGCAGCTTGGACGGGGACAGCAATCAGCCCCAGCATTTT.

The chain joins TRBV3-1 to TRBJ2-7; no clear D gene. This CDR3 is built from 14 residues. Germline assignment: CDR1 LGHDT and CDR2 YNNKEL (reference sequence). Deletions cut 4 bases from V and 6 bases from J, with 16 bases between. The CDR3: CASSPSVHPVEQYF. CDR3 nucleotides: TGTGCCAGCAGCCCAAGTGTCCATCCGGTCGAGCAGTACTTC.

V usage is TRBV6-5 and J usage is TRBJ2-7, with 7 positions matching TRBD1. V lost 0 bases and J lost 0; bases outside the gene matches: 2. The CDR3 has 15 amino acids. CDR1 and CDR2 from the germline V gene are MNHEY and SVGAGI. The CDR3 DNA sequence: TGTGCCAGCAGTTACTCGGGGGACAGCTCCTACGAGCAGTACTTC. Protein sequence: CASSYSGDSSYEQYF.

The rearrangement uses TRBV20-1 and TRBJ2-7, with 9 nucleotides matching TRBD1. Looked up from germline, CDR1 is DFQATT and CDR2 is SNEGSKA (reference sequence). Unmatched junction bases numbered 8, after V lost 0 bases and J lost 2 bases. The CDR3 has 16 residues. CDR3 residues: CSARDPKTGGPYEQYF. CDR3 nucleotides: TGCAGTGCTAGAGATCCTAAGACAGGGGGGCCCTACGAGCAGTACTTC.

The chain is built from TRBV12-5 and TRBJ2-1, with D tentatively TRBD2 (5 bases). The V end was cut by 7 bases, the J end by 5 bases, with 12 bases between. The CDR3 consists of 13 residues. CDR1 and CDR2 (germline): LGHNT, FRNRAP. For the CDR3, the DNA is TGTGCTAGTGATGATGCAGCGGACAATGAGCAGTTCTTC. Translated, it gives CASDDAADNEQFF. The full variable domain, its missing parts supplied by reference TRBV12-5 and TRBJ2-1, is DARVTQTPRHKVTEMGQEVTMRCQPILGHNTVFWYRQTMMQGLELLAYFRNRAPLDDSGMPKDRFSAEMPDATLATLKIQPSEPRDSAVYFCASDDAADNEQFFGPGTRLTVL.

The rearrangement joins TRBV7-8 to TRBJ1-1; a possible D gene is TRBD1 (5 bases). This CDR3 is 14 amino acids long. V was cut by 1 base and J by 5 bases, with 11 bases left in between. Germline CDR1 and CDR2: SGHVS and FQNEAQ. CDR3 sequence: CASSLGVGTTEAFF. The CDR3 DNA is TGTGCCAGCAGCTTAGGGGTGGGGACGACTGAAGCTTTCTTT.

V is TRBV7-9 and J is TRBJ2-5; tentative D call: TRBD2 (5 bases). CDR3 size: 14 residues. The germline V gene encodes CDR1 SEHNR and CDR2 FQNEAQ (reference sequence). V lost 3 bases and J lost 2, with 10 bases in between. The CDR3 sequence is CASSFASGQETQYF. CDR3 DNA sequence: TGTGCCAGCAGCTTTGCCAGCGGACAAGAGACCCAGTACTTC.

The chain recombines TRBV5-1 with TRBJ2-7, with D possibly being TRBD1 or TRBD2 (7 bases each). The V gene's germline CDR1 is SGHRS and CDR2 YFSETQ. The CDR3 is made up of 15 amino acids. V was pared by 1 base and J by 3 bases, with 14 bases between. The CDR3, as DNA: TGCGCCAGCAGCTTGCGGGGGGACAGATACTACGAGCAGTACTTC. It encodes CASSLRGDRYYEQYF. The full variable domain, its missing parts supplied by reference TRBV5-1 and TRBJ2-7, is KAGVTQTPRYLIKTRGQQVTLSCSPISGHRSVSWYQQTPGQGLQFLFEYFSETQRNKGNFPGRFSGRQFSNSRSEMNVSTLELGDSALYLCASSLRGDRYYEQYFGPGTRLTVT.

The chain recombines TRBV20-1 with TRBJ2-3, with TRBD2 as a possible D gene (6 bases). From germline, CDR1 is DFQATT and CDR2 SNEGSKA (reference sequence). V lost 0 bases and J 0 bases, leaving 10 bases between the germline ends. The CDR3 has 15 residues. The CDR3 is CSARDPLASTDTQYF. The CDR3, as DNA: TGCAGTGCTAGAGATCCCCTAGCGAGCACAGATACGCAGTATTTT.

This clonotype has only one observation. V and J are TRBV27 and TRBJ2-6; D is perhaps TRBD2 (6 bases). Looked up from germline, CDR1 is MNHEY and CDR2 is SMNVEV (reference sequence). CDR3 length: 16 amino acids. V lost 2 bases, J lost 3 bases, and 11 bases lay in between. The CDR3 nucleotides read TGTGCCAGCAGTTTACGGAGGGGTAATGGGGCCAACGTCCTGACTTTC. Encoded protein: CASSLRRGNGANVLTF.

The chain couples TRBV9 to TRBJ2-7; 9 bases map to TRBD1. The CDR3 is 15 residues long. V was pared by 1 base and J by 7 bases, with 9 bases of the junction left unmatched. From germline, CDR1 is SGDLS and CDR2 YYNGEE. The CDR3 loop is CASSVKNRGREEQYF. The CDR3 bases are TGTGCCAGCAGCGTAAAAAACAGGGGGCGCGAGGAGCAGTACTTC.

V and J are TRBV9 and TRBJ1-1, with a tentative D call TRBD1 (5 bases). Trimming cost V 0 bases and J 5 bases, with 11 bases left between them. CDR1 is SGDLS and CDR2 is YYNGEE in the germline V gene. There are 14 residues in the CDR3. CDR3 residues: CASSVAWKGTEAFF. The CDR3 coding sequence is TGTGCCAGCAGCGTAGCTTGGAAGGGGACTGAAGCTTTCTTT.

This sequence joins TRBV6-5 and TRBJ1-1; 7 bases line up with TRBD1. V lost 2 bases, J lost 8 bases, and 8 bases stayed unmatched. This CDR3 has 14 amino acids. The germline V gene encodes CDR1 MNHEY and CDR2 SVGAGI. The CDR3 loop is CASSYPDREGEAFF. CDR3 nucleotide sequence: TGTGCCAGCAGTTACCCTGACAGGGAGGGGGAAGCTTTCTTT.

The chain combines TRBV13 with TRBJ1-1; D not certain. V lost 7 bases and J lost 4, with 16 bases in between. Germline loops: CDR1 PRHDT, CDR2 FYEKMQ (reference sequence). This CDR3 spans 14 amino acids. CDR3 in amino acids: CASTQGPRLTEAFF. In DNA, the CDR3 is TGTGCCAGCACCCAAGGCCCTAGGCTCACTGAAGCTTTCTTT.

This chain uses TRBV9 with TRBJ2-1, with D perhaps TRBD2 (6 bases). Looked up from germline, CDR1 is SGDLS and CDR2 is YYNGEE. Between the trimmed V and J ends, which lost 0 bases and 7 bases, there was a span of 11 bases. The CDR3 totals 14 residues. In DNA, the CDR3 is TGTGCCAGCAGCGTAGAGGGAGGTTTGAATGAGCAGTTCTTC. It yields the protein CASSVEGGLNEQFF.

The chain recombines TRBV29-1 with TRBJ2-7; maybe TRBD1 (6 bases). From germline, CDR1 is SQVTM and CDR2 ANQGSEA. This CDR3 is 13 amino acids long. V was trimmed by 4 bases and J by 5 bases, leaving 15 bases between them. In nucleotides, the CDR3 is TGCAGCGTTGTTTATAGGGGGAGAAACGAGCAGTACTTC. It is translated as CSVVYRGRNEQYF.